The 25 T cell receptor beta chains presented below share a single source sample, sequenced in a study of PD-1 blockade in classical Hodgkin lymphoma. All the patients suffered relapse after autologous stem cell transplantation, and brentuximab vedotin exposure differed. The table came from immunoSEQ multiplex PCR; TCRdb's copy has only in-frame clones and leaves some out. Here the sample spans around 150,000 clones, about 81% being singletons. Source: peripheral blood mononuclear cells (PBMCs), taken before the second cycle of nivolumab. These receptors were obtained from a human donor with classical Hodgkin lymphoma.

The CDR3 spells CASSEFPGGEAFF. The DNA for the CDR3 is TGTGCCAGCAGTGAATTCCCAGGGGGTGAAGCTTTCTTT. This chain connects TRBV25-1 to TRBJ1-1; 7 bases are shared with TRBD1. Germline CDR1 and CDR2: MGHDK and SYGVNS. Losses at the gene ends were 1 base for V and 7 bases for J; bases not matched to a gene: 3. The CDR3 length is 13 residues.

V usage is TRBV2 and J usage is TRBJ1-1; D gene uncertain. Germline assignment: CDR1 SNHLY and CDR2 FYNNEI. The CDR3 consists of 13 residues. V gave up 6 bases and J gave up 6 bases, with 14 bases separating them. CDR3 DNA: TGTGCCAGCAGGCCTCTGGCGGCTGCTGAAGCTTTCTTT. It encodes CASRPLAAAEAFF.

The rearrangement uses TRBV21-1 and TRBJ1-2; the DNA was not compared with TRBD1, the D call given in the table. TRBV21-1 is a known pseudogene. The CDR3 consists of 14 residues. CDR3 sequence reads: CASSKGQQYYGYTF. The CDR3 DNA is TGTGCCAGCAGCAAGGGACAGCAATACTATGGCTACACCTTC.

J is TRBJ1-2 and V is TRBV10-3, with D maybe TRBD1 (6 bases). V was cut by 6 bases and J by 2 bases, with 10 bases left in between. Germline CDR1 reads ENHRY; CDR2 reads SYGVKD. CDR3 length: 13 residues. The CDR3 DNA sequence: TGTGCCATCAGCCGGACAGTAAACTATGGCTACACCTTC. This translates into CAISRTVNYGYTF.

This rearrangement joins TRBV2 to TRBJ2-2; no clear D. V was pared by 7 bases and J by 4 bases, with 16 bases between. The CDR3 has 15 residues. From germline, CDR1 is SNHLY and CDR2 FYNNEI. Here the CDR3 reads CASTPEDPPTGELFF. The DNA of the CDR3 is TGTGCCAGCACACCTGAAGACCCCCCCACCGGGGAGCTGTTTTTT.

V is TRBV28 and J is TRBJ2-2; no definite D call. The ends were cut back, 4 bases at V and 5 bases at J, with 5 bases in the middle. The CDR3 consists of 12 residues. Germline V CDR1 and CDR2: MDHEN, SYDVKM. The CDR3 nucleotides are TGTGCCAGCAGTTATTGGACCGGGGAGCTGTTTTTT. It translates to CASSYWTGELFF. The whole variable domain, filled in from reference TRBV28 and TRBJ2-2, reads DVKVTQSSRYLVKRTGEKVFLECVQDMDHENMFWYRQDPGLGLRLIYFSYDVKMKEKGDIPEGYSVSREKKERFSLILESASTNQTSMYLCASSYWTGELFFGEGSRLTVL.

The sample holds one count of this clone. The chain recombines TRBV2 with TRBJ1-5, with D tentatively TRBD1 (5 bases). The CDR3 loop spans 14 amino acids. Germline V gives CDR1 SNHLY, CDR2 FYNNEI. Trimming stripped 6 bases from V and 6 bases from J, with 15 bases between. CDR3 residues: CASRDSGAVQPQHF. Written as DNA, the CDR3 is TGTGCCAGCAGAGACAGTGGGGCCGTTCAGCCCCAGCATTTT.

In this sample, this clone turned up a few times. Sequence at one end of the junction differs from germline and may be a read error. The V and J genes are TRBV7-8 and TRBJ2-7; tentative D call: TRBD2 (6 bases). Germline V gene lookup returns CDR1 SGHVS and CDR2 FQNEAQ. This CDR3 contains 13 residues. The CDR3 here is CASSLAGELAPGF. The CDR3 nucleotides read TGTGCCAGCAGCTTAGCGGGGGAACTAGCTCCTGGGTTC.

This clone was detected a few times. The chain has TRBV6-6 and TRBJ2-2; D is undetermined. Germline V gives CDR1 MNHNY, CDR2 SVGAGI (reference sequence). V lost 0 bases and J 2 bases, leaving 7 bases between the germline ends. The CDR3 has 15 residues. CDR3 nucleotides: TGTGCCAGCAGTTACTCGCGCTTTAACACCGGGGAGCTGTTTTTT. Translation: CASSYSRFNTGELFF.

CDR3 residues: CASSTSGGLYNEQFF. CDR3 DNA: TGTGCCAGCAGCACTAGCGGGGGGCTCTACAATGAGCAGTTCTTC. The chain joins TRBV7-3 to TRBJ2-1; 12 nucleotides match TRBD2. From germline, CDR1 is SGHTA and CDR2 FQGTGA. The CDR3 spans 15 residues. The junction had 2 bases not matched to a gene; V was cut back by 5 bases and J by 3 bases.

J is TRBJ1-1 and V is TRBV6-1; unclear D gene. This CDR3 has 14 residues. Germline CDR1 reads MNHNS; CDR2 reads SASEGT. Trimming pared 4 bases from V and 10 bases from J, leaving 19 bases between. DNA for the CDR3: TGTGCCAGCAGTGGGTACCGGTCTTCATGGGGAGCTTTCTTT. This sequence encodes CASSGYRSSWGAFF.

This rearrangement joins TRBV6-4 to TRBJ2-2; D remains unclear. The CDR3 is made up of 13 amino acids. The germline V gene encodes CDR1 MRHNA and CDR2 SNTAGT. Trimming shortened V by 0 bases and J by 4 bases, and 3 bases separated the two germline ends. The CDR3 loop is CASSDSGTGELFF. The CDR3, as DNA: TGTGCCAGCAGTGACTCCGGCACCGGGGAGCTGTTTTTT.

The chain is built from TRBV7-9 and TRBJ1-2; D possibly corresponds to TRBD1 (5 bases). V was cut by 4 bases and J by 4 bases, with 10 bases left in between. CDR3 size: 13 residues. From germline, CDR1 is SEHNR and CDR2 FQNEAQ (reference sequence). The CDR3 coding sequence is TGTGCCAGCAGCTCCCTGACAGTCTATGGCTACACCTTC. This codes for CASSSLTVYGYTF.

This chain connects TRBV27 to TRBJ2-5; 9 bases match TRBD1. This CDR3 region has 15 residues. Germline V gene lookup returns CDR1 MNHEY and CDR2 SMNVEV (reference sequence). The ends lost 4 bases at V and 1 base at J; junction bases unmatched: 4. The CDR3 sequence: CASSSRTGAQETQYF. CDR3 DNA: TGTGCCAGCAGTTCTCGGACAGGGGCCCAAGAGACCCAGTACTTC.

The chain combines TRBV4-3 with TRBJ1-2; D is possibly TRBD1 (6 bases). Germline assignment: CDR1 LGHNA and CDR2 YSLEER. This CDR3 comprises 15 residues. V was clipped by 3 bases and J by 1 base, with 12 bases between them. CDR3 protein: CASSHETGFNYGYTF. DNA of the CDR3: TGCGCCAGCAGCCACGAGACAGGATTTAACTATGGCTACACCTTC.

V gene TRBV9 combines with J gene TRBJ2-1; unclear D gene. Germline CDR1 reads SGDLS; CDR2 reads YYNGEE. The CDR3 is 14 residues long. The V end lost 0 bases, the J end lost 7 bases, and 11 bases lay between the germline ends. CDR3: CASSVEGRPNEQFF. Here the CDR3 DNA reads TGTGCCAGCAGCGTAGAGGGCAGACCAAATGAGCAGTTCTTC.

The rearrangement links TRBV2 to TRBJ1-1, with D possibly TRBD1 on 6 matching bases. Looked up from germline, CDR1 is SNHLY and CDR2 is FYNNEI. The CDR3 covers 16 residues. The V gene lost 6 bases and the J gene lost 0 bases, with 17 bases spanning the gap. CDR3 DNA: TGTGCCAGCAGCAAACAGGGAACCGGGCTGAACACTGAAGCTTTCTTT. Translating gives CASSKQGTGLNTEAFF.

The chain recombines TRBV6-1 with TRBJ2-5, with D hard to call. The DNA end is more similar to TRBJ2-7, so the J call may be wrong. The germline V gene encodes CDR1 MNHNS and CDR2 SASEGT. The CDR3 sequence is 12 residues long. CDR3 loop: CASSEAPLEQYF. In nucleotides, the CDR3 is TGTGCCAGCAGTGAGGCCCCGCTCGAGCAGTACTTC.

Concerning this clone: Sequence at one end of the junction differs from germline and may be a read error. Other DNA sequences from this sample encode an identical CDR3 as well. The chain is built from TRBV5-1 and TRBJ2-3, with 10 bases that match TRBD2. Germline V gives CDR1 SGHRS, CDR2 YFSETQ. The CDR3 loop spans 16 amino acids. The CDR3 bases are TGCGCCAGCAGCCCCCTAGGGACTAGCGTTAGGGATACGCAGTATTTC. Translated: CASSPLGTSVRDTQYF.

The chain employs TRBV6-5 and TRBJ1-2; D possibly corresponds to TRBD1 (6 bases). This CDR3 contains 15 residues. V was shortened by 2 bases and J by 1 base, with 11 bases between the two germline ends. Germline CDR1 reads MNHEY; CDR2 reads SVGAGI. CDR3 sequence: CASSYRGHVNYGYTF. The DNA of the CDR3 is TGTGCCAGCAGTTACCGGGGACACGTTAACTATGGCTACACCTTC.

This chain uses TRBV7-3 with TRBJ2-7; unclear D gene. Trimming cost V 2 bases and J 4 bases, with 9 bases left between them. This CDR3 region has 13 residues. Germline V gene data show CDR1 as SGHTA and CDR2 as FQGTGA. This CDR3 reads CASSLAYRYEQYF. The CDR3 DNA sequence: TGTGCCAGCAGCTTAGCGTACCGGTACGAGCAGTACTTC.

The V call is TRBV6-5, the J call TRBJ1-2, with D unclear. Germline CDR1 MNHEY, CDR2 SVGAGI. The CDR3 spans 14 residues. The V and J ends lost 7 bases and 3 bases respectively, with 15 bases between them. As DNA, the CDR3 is TGTGCCAGCAAGATAGGAGATGTTTACTATGGCTACACCTTC. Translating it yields CASKIGDVYYGYTF.

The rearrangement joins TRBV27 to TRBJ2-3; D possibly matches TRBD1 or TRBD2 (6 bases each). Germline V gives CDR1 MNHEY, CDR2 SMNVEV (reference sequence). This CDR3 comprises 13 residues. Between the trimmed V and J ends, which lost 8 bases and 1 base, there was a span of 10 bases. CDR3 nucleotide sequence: TGTGCCAGCGGGGGGCGGGGCACAGATACGCAGTATTTT. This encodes CASGGRGTDTQYF.

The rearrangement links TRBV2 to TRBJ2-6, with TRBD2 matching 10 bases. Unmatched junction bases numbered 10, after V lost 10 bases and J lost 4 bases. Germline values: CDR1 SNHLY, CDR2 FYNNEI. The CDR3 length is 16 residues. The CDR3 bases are TGTGCCAAGACGGAGCGGGGGGGCGTCGGGGCCAACGTCCTGACTTTC. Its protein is CAKTERGGVGANVLTF.

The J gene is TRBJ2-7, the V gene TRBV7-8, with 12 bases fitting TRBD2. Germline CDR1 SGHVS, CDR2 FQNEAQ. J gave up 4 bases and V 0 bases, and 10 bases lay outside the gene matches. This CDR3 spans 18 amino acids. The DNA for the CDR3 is TGTGCCAGCAGCTTAGCGAGGCTAGCGGGAGGGCCAAGGTACGAGCAGTACTTC. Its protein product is CASSLARLAGGPRYEQYF.